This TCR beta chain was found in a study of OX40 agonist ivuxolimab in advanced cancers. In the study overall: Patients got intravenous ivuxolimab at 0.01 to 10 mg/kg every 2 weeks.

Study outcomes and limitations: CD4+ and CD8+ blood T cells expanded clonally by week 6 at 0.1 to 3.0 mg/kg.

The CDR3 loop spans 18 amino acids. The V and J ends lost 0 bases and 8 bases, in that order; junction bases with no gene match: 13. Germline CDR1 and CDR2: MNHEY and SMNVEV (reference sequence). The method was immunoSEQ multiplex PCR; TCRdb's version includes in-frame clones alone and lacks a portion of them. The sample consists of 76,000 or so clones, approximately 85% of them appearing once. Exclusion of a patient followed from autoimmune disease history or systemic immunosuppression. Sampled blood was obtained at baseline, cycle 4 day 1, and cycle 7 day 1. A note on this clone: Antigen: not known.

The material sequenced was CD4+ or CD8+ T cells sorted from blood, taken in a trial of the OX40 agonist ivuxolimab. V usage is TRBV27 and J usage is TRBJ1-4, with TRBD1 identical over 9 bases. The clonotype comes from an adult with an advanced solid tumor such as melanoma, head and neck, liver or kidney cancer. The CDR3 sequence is CASSLSPPADRGGEKLFF. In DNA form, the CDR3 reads TGTGCCAGCAGTTTATCCCCTCCCGCCGACAGGGGGGGAGAAAAACTGTTTTTT.